One sample yielded the 25 T cell receptor beta chains listed below, sequenced in a study of T cell responses to AZD1222 COVID-19 vaccine. Using immunoSEQ multiplex PCR, the repertoire was profiled, and TCRdb retains in-frame clones only, with some absent. The sample lists fewer than 120,000 clones; approximately 90% were seen once. The sequencing here drew on peripheral blood, taken 28 days after the second AZD1222 dose. Every receptor here comes from an adult who received the AZD1222 COVID-19 vaccine.

The chain has TRBV10-2 and TRBJ1-1; tentative D call: TRBD1 (6 bases). The germline V gene encodes CDR1 WSHSY and CDR2 SAAADI. V lost 2 bases to trimming and J lost 4 bases, with 14 bases between them. CDR3 length equals 15 residues. The CDR3: CASSEGGREVTEAFF. Here the CDR3 DNA reads TGCGCCAGCAGTGAGGGGGGGCGGGAGGTCACTGAAGCTTTCTTT.

The J gene is TRBJ1-2, the V gene TRBV7-6; 7 bases are a match to TRBD1. CDR3 size: 14 residues. The germline V gene encodes CDR1 SGHVS and CDR2 FNYEAQ. The J segment lost 2 bases and the V segment lost 1 base, leaving 1 base of the junction unmatched. The CDR3 coding sequence is TGTGCCAGCAGCTTAGGGACAGGAAACTATGGCTACACCTTC. Its translation: CASSLGTGNYGYTF.

This clone was picked up one time. The chain has TRBV28 and TRBJ1-6; D unclear. The CDR3 length is 13 residues. Germline V gene sequence: CDR1 MDHEN, CDR2 SYDVKM. V was clipped by 5 bases and J by 6 bases, with 8 bases between them. CDR3 coding DNA: TGTGCCAGCAGTATCCTTGTTAATTCACCCCTCCACTTT. Residues: CASSILVNSPLHF. Looking up the rest from reference TRBV28 and TRBJ1-6 gives the full variable domain: DVKVTQSSRYLVKRTGEKVFLECVQDMDHENMFWYRQDPGLGLRLIYFSYDVKMKEKGDIPEGYSVSREKKERFSLILESASTNQTSMYLCASSILVNSPLHFGNGTRLTVT.

V usage is TRBV28 and J usage is TRBJ2-7; no clear D. Trimming removed 4 bases at V and 3 bases at J, with 13 bases between. Germline V CDR1 and CDR2: MDHEN, SYDVKM. This CDR3 region has 14 residues. CDR3 protein: CASSSPGPFYEQYF. CDR3 bases: TGTGCCAGCAGTTCCCCCGGTCCCTTCTACGAGCAGTACTTC.

The chain recombines TRBV2 with TRBJ1-3; no clear D gene. The CDR3 is made up of 15 amino acids. The V end lost 8 bases, the J end lost 4 bases, and 18 bases lay between the germline ends. Germline loops: CDR1 SNHLY, CDR2 FYNNEI. The CDR3 DNA reads as TGTGCCAGCCTACATGAGCGGTCGTCCGGAAACACCATATATTTT. Its protein is CASLHERSSGNTIYF.

This clone was detected once. This sequence joins TRBV27 and TRBJ1-6, with TRBD1 as a possible D gene (5 bases). Germline V gives CDR1 MNHEY, CDR2 SMNVEV (reference sequence). This CDR3 is 18 amino acids long. Trimming pared 4 bases from V and 5 bases from J, leaving 21 bases between. CDR3 sequence (DNA): TGTGCCAGCAGTTGGGACCGACCGCCCAGACAGAATAATTCACCCCTCCACTTT. The encoded protein is CASSWDRPPRQNNSPLHF.

The V call is TRBV9, the J call TRBJ1-2; no clear D. This CDR3 has 13 residues. Germline V lookup: CDR1 SGDLS, CDR2 YYNGEE. V was cut by 0 bases and J by 4 bases, with 7 bases left in between. CDR3 bases: TGTGCCAGCAGCGTAGCTGGGGTCTATGGCTACACCTTC. This encodes CASSVAGVYGYTF.

This chain uses TRBV5-8 with TRBJ1-6; TRBD1 aligns across 11 bases. Trimming cost V 6 bases and J 6 bases; bases outside gene matches: 8. Germline V gene sequence: CDR1 SGHTS, CDR2 YDEGEE. The CDR3 has 16 amino acids. The CDR3 loop reads CASNRPGTGGNSPLHF. CDR3 coding DNA: TGTGCCAGCAACCGGCCGGGGACAGGGGGTAATTCACCCCTCCACTTT.

The DNA of the CDR3 is TGTGCCAGCAGGGGGGGGCGCACTGAAGCTTTCTTT. This translates into CASRGGRTEAFF. V usage is TRBV12-3 or TRBV12-4 and J usage is TRBJ1-1; possible D gene TRBD1, 6 bases. CDR3 size: 12 residues. V lost 6 bases, J lost 4 bases, and 9 bases lay in between.

The rearrangement uses TRBV3-1 (or the pseudogene TRBV3-2) and TRBJ1-2, with TRBD1 matching 7 bases. The CDR3 consists of 13 residues. V trimming: 5 bases; J trimming: 4 bases; junction bases outside the gene matches: 4. Germline values: CDR1 LGHDT, CDR2 YNNKEL (reference sequence). The CDR3 here is CASSLGQSYGYTF. The CDR3 DNA is TGTGCCAGCAGCTTGGGACAGAGCTATGGCTACACCTTC.

The V and J genes are TRBV6-6 and TRBJ1-1, with D possibly being TRBD1 (5 bases). The CDR3 totals 13 residues. V was trimmed by 11 bases and J by 1 base, leaving 14 bases between them. From germline, CDR1 is MNHNY and CDR2 SVGAGI (reference sequence). The CDR3 here is CAGMGQGNTEAFF. Written as DNA, the CDR3 is TGTGCCGGCATGGGGCAGGGGAACACTGAAGCTTTCTTT.

The chain employs TRBV11-3 and TRBJ1-1, with D uncertain. Germline assignment: CDR1 SGHNT and CDR2 YENEEA. CDR3 length: 17 residues. Between the trimmed V and J ends, which lost 0 bases and 0 bases, there was a span of 14 bases. CDR3 loop: CASSLEGWSQVNTEAFF. The CDR3 region has the DNA TGTGCCAGCAGCTTAGAGGGTTGGAGTCAGGTGAACACTGAAGCTTTCTTT.

This clone was counted once. J is TRBJ1-1 and V is TRBV13; TRBD1 is a possible D gene (5 bases). The CDR3 has 14 residues. The V gene's germline CDR1 is PRHDT and CDR2 FYEKMQ (reference sequence). With 5 bases removed from V and 3 bases from J, the gap between germline ends came to 13 bases. This chain's CDR3 is CASSTSATDTEAFF. CDR3 DNA sequence: TGTGCCAGCAGCACCAGTGCGACAGACACTGAAGCTTTCTTT.

The rearrangement links TRBV19 to TRBJ1-2; no reliable D call. Germline values: CDR1 LNHDA, CDR2 SQIVND (reference sequence). V lost 5 bases to trimming and J lost 3 bases, with 10 bases between them. The CDR3 extends over 13 amino acids. The CDR3 here is CASSAGRHYGYTF. DNA of the CDR3: TGTGCCAGTAGTGCTGGCAGGCACTATGGCTACACCTTC.

Only one count was recorded for this clone. This chain links TRBV7-9 with TRBJ1-2; TRBD1 aligns across 9 bases. Germline V gene data show CDR1 as SEHNR and CDR2 as FQNEAQ (reference sequence). The CDR3 is 15 amino acids. V gave up 4 bases and J gave up 4 bases; unmatched junction bases: 7. CDR3 amino acids: CASSYGTGSIYGYTF. The CDR3 DNA reads as TGTGCCAGCAGCTACGGGACAGGGAGCATCTATGGCTACACCTTC.

The J gene is TRBJ1-1, the V gene TRBV21-1. TRBV21-1 is noted as a pseudogene. The CDR3 consists of 15 residues. CDR3 nucleotides: TGTGCCAGCCCGGCAGCCCCGTTCATGAACACTGAAGCTTTCTTT. It is translated as CASPAAPFMNTEAFF.

The chain links TRBV19 to TRBJ1-3; a possible D gene is TRBD1 (5 bases). The CDR3 is made up of 15 amino acids. CDR1 LNHDA and CDR2 SQIVND come from the germline V gene (reference sequence). V was cut by 5 bases and J by 0 bases, with 11 bases left in between. The CDR3 nucleotides are TGTGCCAGTAGTCTACAGGCCCACTCTGGAAACACCATATATTTT. Residues: CASSLQAHSGNTIYF.

This clone was seen a single time. This rearrangement joins TRBV27 to TRBJ2-1; D is unclear. The CDR3 loop spans 16 amino acids. The V end lost 5 bases, the J end lost 4 bases, and 18 bases lay between the germline ends. CDR1 and CDR2 (germline): MNHEY, SMNVEV (reference sequence). The CDR3 nucleotides read TGTGCCAGCAGTCTCGGACCGAGGAATACTTACAATGAGCAGTTCTTC. It encodes CASSLGPRNTYNEQFF.

V gene TRBV5-1 combines with J gene TRBJ2-1; the match to TRBD1 covers 12 bases. Germline CDR1 SGHRS, CDR2 YFSETQ. V shed 4 bases and J 5 bases; nucleotides not matched to a gene: 4. CDR3 length: 15 residues. The CDR3 nucleotides are TGCGCCAGCAGCACCGGGACAGGGGGCAACAATGAGCAGTTCTTC. Amino acids: CASSTGTGGNNEQFF.

The rearrangement uses TRBV19 and TRBJ2-7; D gene unclear. The CDR3 has 14 residues. Germline values: CDR1 LNHDA, CDR2 SQIVND (reference sequence). Trimming removed 0 bases at V and 1 base at J, with 7 bases between. The CDR3 spells CASSIEAGSYEQYF. CDR3 DNA: TGTGCCAGTAGTATAGAGGCAGGATCCTACGAGCAGTACTTC.

The chain recombines TRBV27 with TRBJ1-1, with a possible D match to TRBD1 (6 bases). CDR1 is MNHEY and CDR2 is SMNVEV in the germline V gene (reference sequence). V dropped 3 bases and J dropped 6 bases, with 8 bases sitting between them. The CDR3 is made up of 12 amino acids. CDR3 nucleotide sequence: TGTGCCAGCAGTTTTACAGGGTCTGAAGCTTTCTTT. Protein product: CASSFTGSEAFF.

The chain couples TRBV5-8 to TRBJ2-5; D is undetermined. Germline V CDR1 and CDR2: SGHTS, YDEGEE. Trimming stripped 4 bases from V and 5 bases from J, with 12 bases between. CDR3 size: 13 residues. The CDR3 reads CASSPQLPETQYF. CDR3 coding DNA: TGTGCCAGCAGCCCCCAGCTCCCGGAGACCCAGTACTTC.

This clone was detected only once. This chain joins TRBV7-9 and TRBJ2-3; a weak D match, TRBD1 (6 bases). Germline lookup yields CDR1 SEHNR and CDR2 FQNEAQ (reference sequence). V was clipped by 7 bases and J by 0 bases, with 17 bases between them. The CDR3 runs 16 residues. CDR3 sequence: CASTTRGSLSTDTQYF. CDR3 DNA: TGTGCCAGCACCACCAGGGGAAGCCTTAGCACAGATACGCAGTATTTT.

The rearrangement joins TRBV5-4 to TRBJ2-3, with D possibly being TRBD1 (5 bases). The germline V gene encodes CDR1 SGHNT and CDR2 YYREEE (reference sequence). Deletions cut 10 bases from V and 2 bases from J, with 17 bases between. This CDR3 region has 14 residues. Here the CDR3 DNA reads TGTGCCTTCTACGTGGGGCAGGTCACAGATACGCAGTATTTT. Its protein product is CAFYVGQVTDTQYF. Combining the CDR3 with reference TRBV5-4 and TRBJ2-3 gives the whole variable domain ETGVTQSPTHLIKTRGQQVTLRCSSQSGHNTVSWYQQALGQGPQFIFQYYREEENGRGNFPPRFSGLQFPNYSSELNVNALELDDSALYLCAFYVGQVTDTQYFGPGTRLTVL.

The chain is built from TRBV24-1 and TRBJ2-2; 8 bases fit TRBD1. J gave up 4 bases and V 5 bases, and 5 bases lay outside the gene matches. This CDR3 has 15 residues. Looked up from germline, CDR1 is KGHDR and CDR2 is SFDVKD. The chain's CDR3 is CATSGPTGVTGELFF. The CDR3 DNA sequence: TGTGCCACCAGTGGCCCGACAGGGGTCACCGGGGAGCTGTTTTTT.